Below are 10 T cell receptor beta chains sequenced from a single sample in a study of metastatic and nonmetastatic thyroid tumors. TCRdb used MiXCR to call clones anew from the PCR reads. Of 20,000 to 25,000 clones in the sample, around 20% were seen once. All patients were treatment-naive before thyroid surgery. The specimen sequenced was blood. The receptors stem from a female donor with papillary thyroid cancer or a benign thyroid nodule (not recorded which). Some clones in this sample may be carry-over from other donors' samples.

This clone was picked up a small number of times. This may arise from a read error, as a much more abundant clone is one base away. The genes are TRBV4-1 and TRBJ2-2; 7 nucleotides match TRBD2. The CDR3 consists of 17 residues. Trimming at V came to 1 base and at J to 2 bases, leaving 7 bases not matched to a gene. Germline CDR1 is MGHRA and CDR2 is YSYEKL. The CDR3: CASSQGSLAANTGELFF. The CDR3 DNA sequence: TGCGCCAGCAGCCAAGGTAGTCTAGCGGCCAACACCGGGGAGCTGTTTTTT.

The CDR3 here is CASSVASGSGDTQYF. In DNA form, the CDR3 reads TGTGCCAGCAGCGTAGCTAGCGGGAGCGGAGATACGCAGTATTTT. The genes are TRBV9 and TRBJ2-3, with 10 bases fitting TRBD2. The CDR3 spans 15 residues. The V and J ends lost 0 bases and 5 bases, in that order; junction bases with no gene match: 3. Germline lookup yields CDR1 SGDLS and CDR2 YYNGEE.

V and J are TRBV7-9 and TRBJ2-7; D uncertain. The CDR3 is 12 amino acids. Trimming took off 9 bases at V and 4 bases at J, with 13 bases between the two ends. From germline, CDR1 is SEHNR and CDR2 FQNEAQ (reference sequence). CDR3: CARSIAPYEQYF. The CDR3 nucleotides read TGTGCCAGAAGCATAGCACCTTACGAGCAGTACTTC.

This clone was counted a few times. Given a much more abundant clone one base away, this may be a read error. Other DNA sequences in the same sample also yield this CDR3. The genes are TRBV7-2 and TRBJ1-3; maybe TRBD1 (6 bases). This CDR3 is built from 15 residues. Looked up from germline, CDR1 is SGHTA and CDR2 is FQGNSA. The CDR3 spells CASSPPRGSGSTIYF. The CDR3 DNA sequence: TGTGCCAGCAGCCCGCCCAGGGGTTCAGGAAGCACCATATATTTT.

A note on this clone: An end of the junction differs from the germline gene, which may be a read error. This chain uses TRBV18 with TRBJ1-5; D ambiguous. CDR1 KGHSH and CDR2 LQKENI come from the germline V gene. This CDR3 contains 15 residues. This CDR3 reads CASSPLAGRYQPQRF. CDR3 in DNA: TGTGCCAGCTCACCACTAGCGGGCCGCTATCAGCCCCAGCGTTTT.

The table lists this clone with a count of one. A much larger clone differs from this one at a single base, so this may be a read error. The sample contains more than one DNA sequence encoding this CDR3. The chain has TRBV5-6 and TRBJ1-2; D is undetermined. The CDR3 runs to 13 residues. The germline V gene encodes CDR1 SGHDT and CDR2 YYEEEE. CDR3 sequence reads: CASRDGPSYGYTF. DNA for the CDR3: TGTGCCAGCAGGGACGGACCATCCTATGGATACACCTTC.

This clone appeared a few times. The CDR3 DNA reads TGTGCCAGCAGTCCCTCCGGGACAGGGGATGAAAAACTGTTTTTT. Translated, it gives CASSPSGTGDEKLFF. The chain carries TRBV6-1 and TRBJ1-4; TRBD1 aligns across 10 bases. V lost 5 bases, J lost 6 bases, and 6 bases stayed unmatched. There are 15 residues in the CDR3. CDR1 and CDR2 from the germline V gene are MNHNS and SASEGT.

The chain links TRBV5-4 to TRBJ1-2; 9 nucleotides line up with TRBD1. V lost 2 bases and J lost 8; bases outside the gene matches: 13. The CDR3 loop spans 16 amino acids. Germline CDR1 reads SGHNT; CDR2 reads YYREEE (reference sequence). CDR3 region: CASSFYWDRDLKGYTF. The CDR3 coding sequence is TGTGCCAGCAGCTTTTACTGGGACAGGGACTTGAAAGGCTACACCTTC.

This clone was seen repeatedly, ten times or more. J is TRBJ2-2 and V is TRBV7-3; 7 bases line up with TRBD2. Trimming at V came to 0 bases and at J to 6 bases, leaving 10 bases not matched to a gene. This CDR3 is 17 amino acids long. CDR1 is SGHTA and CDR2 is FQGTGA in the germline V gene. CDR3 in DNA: TGTGCCAGCAGCTTAACAAGGGCGGGAGCAGAGGCCGGGGAGCTGTTTTTT. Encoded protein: CASSLTRAGAEAGELFF.

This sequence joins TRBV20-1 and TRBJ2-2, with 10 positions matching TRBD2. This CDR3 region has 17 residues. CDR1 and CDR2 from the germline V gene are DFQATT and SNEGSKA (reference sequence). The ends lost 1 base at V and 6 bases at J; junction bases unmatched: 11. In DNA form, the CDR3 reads TGCAGTGCTAGAGCCCCACTAGCGGGGTGGCTTCCCGGGGAGCTGTTTTTT. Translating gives CSARAPLAGWLPGELFF.